This TCR beta chain was sequenced during a study of T cell responses to AZD1222 COVID-19 vaccine. Study-wide context: Analyses pooled second doses at about 4 or about 12 weeks.

Clones were read by immunoSEQ multiplex PCR, and TCRdb kept only the in-frame ones, dropping some. Found here are 85,000 to 130,000 clones, over 70% of them singletons; the top ten hold approximately 9%. Study-wide results and caveats: White British ancestry dominated among donors, who included more females, and clonal diversity was possibly underestimated.

With regard to this clone: What it binds is not known.

Trimming stripped 3 bases from V and 5 bases from J, with 11 bases between. There are 14 residues in the CDR3. Germline loops: CDR1 SGHTA, CDR2 FQGNSA. The chain recombines TRBV7-2 with TRBJ2-4, with D possibly being TRBD1 or TRBD2 (6 bases each). This TCR was sampled from an adult in good health. Material: peripheral blood, obtained on day 0 of AZD1222 vaccination. CDR3 loop: CASSFRGGENIQYF. The CDR3 DNA reads as TGTGCCAGCAGCTTCAGGGGAGGCGAAAACATTCAGTACTTC.